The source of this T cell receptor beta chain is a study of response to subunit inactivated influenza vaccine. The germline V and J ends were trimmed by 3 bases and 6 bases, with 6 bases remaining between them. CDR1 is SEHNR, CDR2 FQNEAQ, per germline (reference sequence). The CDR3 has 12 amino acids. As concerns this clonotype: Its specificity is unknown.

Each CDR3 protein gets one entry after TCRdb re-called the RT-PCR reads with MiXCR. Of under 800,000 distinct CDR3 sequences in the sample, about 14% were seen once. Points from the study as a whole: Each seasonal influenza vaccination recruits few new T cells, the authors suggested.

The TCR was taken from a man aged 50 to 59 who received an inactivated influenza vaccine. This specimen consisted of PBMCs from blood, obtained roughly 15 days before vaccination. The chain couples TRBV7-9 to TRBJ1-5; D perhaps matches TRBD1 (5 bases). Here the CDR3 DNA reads TGTGCCAGCAGCTTGGGGGTTCAGCCCCAGCATTTT. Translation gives CASSLGVQPQHF.